This T cell receptor (beta chain) comes out of a study of cytomegalovirus exposure and HLA in healthy donors. This clone has just one count. The antigen is not known. Study-level findings and limits: In vitro testing confirmed a few CMV-associated chains as specific for CMV antigens. Overall, about 160 TCR beta chains were annotated as cytomegalovirus-associated.

With 60 Vbeta and 13 Jbeta primers, the PCR was carried out. Produced via immunoSEQ multiplex PCR; TCRdb's table is partial and in-frame only. The sample consists of approximately 130,000 clones, under 90% of them appearing once. Per germline, CDR1 SGHAT and CDR2 FQNNGV. V trimming: 8 bases; J trimming: 2 bases; junction bases outside the gene matches: 8. The CDR3 consists of 14 residues. The chain links TRBV11-2 to TRBJ2-7, with 8 positions matching TRBD1. Sequencing was carried out using PBMCs. The origin of this receptor is a woman aged 35 to 49 in good health and CMV-seronegative. CDR3 sequence reads: CASRLRTGTYEQYF. The CDR3 DNA sequence: TGTGCCAGCCGACTAAGGACAGGGACCTACGAGCAGTACTTC. Based on the CDR3 plus reference TRBV11-2 and TRBJ2-7, the full variable domain is EAGVAQSPRYKIIEKRQSVAFWCNPISGHATLYWYQQILGQGPKLLIQFQNNGVVDDSQLPKDRFSAERLKGVDSTLKIQPAKLEDSAVYLCASRLRTGTYEQYFGPGTRLTVT.